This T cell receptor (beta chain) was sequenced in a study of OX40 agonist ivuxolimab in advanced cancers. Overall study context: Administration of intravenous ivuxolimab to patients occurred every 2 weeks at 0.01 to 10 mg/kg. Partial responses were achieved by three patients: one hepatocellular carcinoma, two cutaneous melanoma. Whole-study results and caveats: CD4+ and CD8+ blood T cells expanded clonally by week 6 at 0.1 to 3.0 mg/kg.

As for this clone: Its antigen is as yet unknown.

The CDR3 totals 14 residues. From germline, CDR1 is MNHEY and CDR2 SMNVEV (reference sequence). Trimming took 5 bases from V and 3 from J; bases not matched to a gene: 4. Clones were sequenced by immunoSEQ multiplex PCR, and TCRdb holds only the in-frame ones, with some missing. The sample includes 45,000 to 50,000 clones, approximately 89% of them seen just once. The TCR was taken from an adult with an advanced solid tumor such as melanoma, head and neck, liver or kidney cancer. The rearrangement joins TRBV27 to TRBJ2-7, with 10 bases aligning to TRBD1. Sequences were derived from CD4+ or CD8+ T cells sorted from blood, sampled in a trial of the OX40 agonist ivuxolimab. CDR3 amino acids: CASSRQGAIYEQYV. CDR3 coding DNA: TGTGCCAGCAGTAGACAGGGGGCGATCTACGAGCAGTACGTC.